The 18 T cell receptor beta chains in this list originate from one sample, sequenced in a study of response to subunit inactivated influenza vaccine. TCRdb re-analysed the RT-PCR reads in MiXCR, keeping a single row per CDR3 protein. Counted here are under 750,000 distinct CDR3 sequences, about 10% occurring once; the ten biggest clones make up 10% to 13%. The specimen comprised PBMCs from blood, sampled on the day of vaccination. The receptors were gathered from a man aged 50-59 years who received an inactivated influenza vaccine.

This clonotype was observed a few times. The chain uses TRBV12-3 or TRBV12-4 and TRBJ1-1; TRBD1 matches at 8 bases. V was clipped by 11 bases and J by 1 base; unmatched bases: 6. This CDR3 comprises 13 residues. The CDR3 bases are TGTGCCGTGGGGCAGGGGGCGAACACTGAAGCTTTCTTT. It codes for CAVGQGANTEAFF.

The rearrangement joins TRBV7-9 to TRBJ2-1, with TRBD1 matching over 9 bases. CDR1 and CDR2 from the germline V gene are SEHNR and FQNEAQ (reference sequence). This CDR3 is built from 14 residues. Trimming removed 3 bases from V and 9 bases from J; junction bases left unmatched: 6. The CDR3, as DNA: TGTGCCAGCAGCTTCCGGGACAGGGATGGTGAGCAGTTCTTC. Residues: CASSFRDRDGEQFF.

The chain joins TRBV7-9 to TRBJ1-6; TRBD1 matches at 8 bases. J lost 1 base, V lost 5 bases, and 4 bases had no gene match. CDR3 length: 16 residues. CDR1 and CDR2 from the germline V gene are SEHNR and FQNEAQ (reference sequence). CDR3 region: CASSAGQASYNSPLHF. In DNA form, the CDR3 reads TGTGCCAGCAGCGCGGGACAGGCATCCTATAATTCACCCCTCCACTTT.

This chain uses TRBV6-2 or TRBV6-3 with TRBJ2-7; D is ambiguous. This CDR3 comprises 14 residues. Germline assignment: CDR1 MNHEY and CDR2 SVGEGT. V gave up 4 bases and J gave up 9 bases, with 19 bases separating them. CDR3 protein: CASSSTIRTPGQYF. DNA for the CDR3: TGTGCCAGCAGTTCTACGATTAGGACCCCCGGGCAGTACTTC.

The sample holds a few counts of this clonotype. The gene calls are TRBV28 and TRBJ2-7; D assignment may be TRBD1 or TRBD2 (5 bases each). V lost 5 bases, J lost 9 bases, and 17 bases lay in between. Germline lookup yields CDR1 MDHEN and CDR2 SYDVKM. There are 13 residues in the CDR3. CDR3 coding DNA: TGTGCCAGCAGTCCAGGGACGGCTATAGGGCAGTACTTC. Translation: CASSPGTAIGQYF.

The chain recombines TRBV2 with TRBJ1-2, with D uncertain. Germline CDR1 and CDR2: SNHLY and FYNNEI. The CDR3 totals 12 residues. V dropped 5 bases and J dropped 0 bases, with 4 bases sitting between them. The CDR3 here is CASSITNYGYTF. The CDR3 DNA reads TGTGCCAGCAGTATTACTAACTATGGCTACACCTTC.

This clonotype was counted many times. CDR3: CASSLGERRTGELFF. As DNA, the CDR3 is TGTGCCAGCAGTTTAGGGGAAAGGCGAACCGGGGAGCTGTTTTTT. V is TRBV12-3 or TRBV12-4 and J is TRBJ2-2; unclear D gene. Trimming removed 1 base from V and 5 bases from J, with 11 bases in between. The CDR3 is made up of 15 amino acids.

Only a few counts were recorded for this clonotype. The chain recombines TRBV12-3 or TRBV12-4 with TRBJ2-2, with 8 positions matching TRBD2. Trimming cost V 3 bases and J 1 base; bases outside gene matches: 7. The CDR3 is 17 amino acids. CDR3 DNA: TGTGCCAGCAGTTTTCTAGCGGGCAACTGGAACACCGGGGAGCTGTTTTTT. Translating gives CASSFLAGNWNTGELFF.

The chain is built from TRBV5-6 and TRBJ2-7; 9 bases agree with TRBD1. CDR1 and CDR2 (germline): SGHDT, YYEEEE. The CDR3 covers 13 residues. V lost 5 bases, J lost 6 bases, and 6 bases stayed unmatched. The chain's CDR3 is CASSRDRAIEQYF. The CDR3 region has the DNA TGTGCCAGCAGTAGGGACAGGGCTATCGAGCAGTACTTC.

In this sample, this clonotype turned up a few times. The chain combines TRBV18 with TRBJ2-7; D perhaps matches TRBD2 (5 bases). The CDR3 spans 15 residues. Germline V gives CDR1 KGHSH, CDR2 LQKENI. V was pared by 6 bases and J by 6 bases, with 21 bases between. CDR3 amino acids: CASSRKTSFLSEQYF. The CDR3 nucleotides read TGTGCCAGCTCCCGAAAAACTAGTTTTCTCTCCGAGCAGTACTTC.

This clonotype was detected a few times. The genes are TRBV20-1 and TRBJ2-1, with D tentatively TRBD2 (6 bases). V gave up 7 bases and J gave up 1 base, with 14 bases separating them. The CDR3 covers 14 residues. Germline V gene data show CDR1 as DFQATT and CDR2 as SNEGSKA (reference sequence). The CDR3 DNA follows: TGCAGTGGCCTTAGCGGATTTTCCTACAATGAGCAGTTCTTC. Protein product: CSGLSGFSYNEQFF.

The rearrangement links TRBV11-1 to TRBJ1-4, with 7 nucleotides matching TRBD1. The germline gives CDR1 SGHAT, CDR2 FQDESV (reference sequence). The CDR3 has 18 amino acids. V trimming: 1 base; J trimming: 0 bases; junction bases outside the gene matches: 8. The CDR3 reads CASSLGPFDRATNEKLFF. The CDR3 DNA sequence: TGTGCCAGCAGCTTAGGCCCATTCGACAGGGCAACTAATGAAAAACTGTTTTTT.

The V and J genes are TRBV20-1 and TRBJ2-4; TRBD2 aligns across 12 bases. CDR1 and CDR2 from the germline V gene are DFQATT and SNEGSKA (reference sequence). The CDR3 has 14 residues. J was trimmed by 8 bases and V by 4 bases; bases with no gene match: 6. The CDR3, as DNA: TGCAGTGCTACTGGACTAGCGGGATGGGACATTCAGTACTTC. This codes for CSATGLAGWDIQYF.

The gene calls are TRBV3-1 and TRBJ2-5; D is possibly TRBD2 (6 bases). Germline CDR1 and CDR2: LGHDT and YNNKEL (reference sequence). Trimming took 3 bases from V and 6 from J, leaving 14 bases between them. The CDR3 is made up of 14 amino acids. In DNA form, the CDR3 reads TGTGCCAGCAGCCAGGGAAGGACTAAAAAGACCCAGTACTTC. Protein: CASSQGRTKKTQYF.

The table lists this clonotype with a few counts. The chain combines TRBV7-8 with TRBJ2-1; weak D call: TRBD1 (6 bases). This CDR3 spans 15 amino acids. V lost 1 base, J lost 4 bases, and 11 bases lay in between. Looked up from germline, CDR1 is SGHVS and CDR2 is FQNEAQ. Here the CDR3 DNA reads TGTGCCAGCAGCTTAGGGCCAGGGGAATACAATGAGCAGTTCTTC. Translating gives CASSLGPGEYNEQFF.

The chain combines TRBV10-2 with TRBJ2-2; no clear D gene. Looked up from germline, CDR1 is WSHSY and CDR2 is SAAADI. This CDR3 is 12 amino acids long. Trimming pared 6 bases from V and 8 bases from J, leaving 10 bases between. The CDR3 reads CASRPAWGELFF. CDR3 DNA: TGCGCCAGCAGGCCAGCATGGGGGGAGCTGTTTTTT.

This clonotype has a handful of counts. The chain carries TRBV12-3 or TRBV12-4 and TRBJ1-4; D remains unclear. This CDR3 is built from 15 residues. The V gene lost 3 bases and the J gene lost 5 bases, with 13 bases spanning the gap. In DNA form, the CDR3 reads TGTGCCAGCAGTTTCCCCGGTAGTTTAAATGAAAAACTGTTTTTT. Encoded protein: CASSFPGSLNEKLFF.

This clonotype was recorded many times. This chain uses TRBV12-3 or TRBV12-4 with TRBJ2-1; D is ambiguous. Trimming cost V 4 bases and J 9 bases, with 10 bases left between them. There are 12 residues in the CDR3. The CDR3 reads CASSSRFSEQFF. CDR3 DNA: TGTGCCAGCAGTTCGCGGTTTAGTGAGCAGTTCTTC.